Listed below are T cell receptor beta chains from one sample, sequenced in a study of blood T cells in healthy people across ages. TCRdb itself ran the 5' RACE reads through MiXCR, one entry per CDR3 protein. The sample has 790,000 or so distinct CDR3 sequences; about half are singletons. Sequenced material: blood. The receptors here all came from a man aged 80 or over in good health. Each CDR3 is given with its conserved first and last residue. Each record gives: clone size, V gene, J gene, D gene, CDR3 protein, CDR3 DNA. The D gene is left open where the match is weak. Size is omitted from some rows. Given values are once, few, many or a class for expanded clones.

NA,TRBV27,TRBJ2-7,NA,CASSRQLDYSGEQYF,TGTGCCAGCAGTCGCCAACTAGACTATTCGGGCGAGCAGTACTTC
NA,TRBV15,TRBJ2-5,TRBD2,CATNLAGVQETQYF,TGTGCCACCAACCTAGCGGGAGTCCAAGAGACCCAGTACTTC
NA,TRBV7-2,TRBJ1-6,NA,CASSLESRAQNPPLHF,TGTGCCAGCAGCTTAGAGAGCAGGGCGCAAAATCCACCCCTCCACTTT
few,TRBV9,TRBJ2-1,NA,CASSVGRGTYNEQFF,TGTGCCAGCAGCGTAGGCCGGGGGACCTACAATGAGCAGTTCTTC
few,TRBV7-9,TRBJ2-5,NA,CASSPPRTKQETQYF,TGTGCCAGCAGCCCCCCGCGGACTAAACAAGAGACCCAGTACTTC
NA,TRBV7-2,TRBJ2-5,TRBD1,CASSLARPGQGAGDEQYF,TGTGCCAGCAGCTTAGCTAGACCAGGACAGGGGGCTGGCGATGAGCAGTACTTC
NA,TRBV7-8,TRBJ2-1,TRBD2,CASSFGTSGIDEQFF,TGTGCCAGCAGCTTCGGGACTAGCGGGATTGATGAGCAGTTCTTC
few,TRBV29-1,TRBJ2-2,NA,CSVVAGGSNTGELFF,TGCAGCGTTGTCGCCGGGGGTTCCAACACCGGGGAGCTGTTTTTT
once,TRBV7-2,TRBJ2-3,NA,CASKSLGRGSGYTDTQYF,TGTGCCAGCAAATCCCTTGGGCGAGGGAGCGGCTACACAGATACGCAGTATTTT
NA,TRBV3-1,TRBJ1-1,NA,CASSRTRGMNTEAFF,TGTGCCAGCAGCCGTACCCGGGGGATGAACACTGAAGCTTTCTTT
NA,TRBV5-5,TRBJ2-1,NA,CASSLGTGIPNEQFF,TGTGCCAGCAGCTTGGGAACAGGGATCCCCAATGAGCAGTTCTTC
NA,TRBV11-1,TRBJ2-2,TRBD2,CASSLRGTGLAGGPDTGELFF,TGTGCCAGCAGCTTACGAGGAACGGGACTAGCGGGAGGGCCAGACACCGGGGAGCTGTTTTTT
NA,TRBV28,TRBJ2-6,NA,CASSKEGYSGANVLTF,TGTGCCAGCAGCAAGGAAGGGTACTCTGGGGCCAACGTCCTGACTTTC
once,TRBV11-1,TRBJ2-7,NA,CASSVSIYEQYF,TGTGCCAGCAGCGTAAGCATCTACGAGCAGTACTTC
few,TRBV2,TRBJ2-7,TRBD2,CASNIFGTSGTTGEQYF,TGTGCCAGCAATATCTTCGGGACTAGCGGGACCACGGGGGAGCAGTACTTC
NA,TRBV13,TRBJ1-5,NA,CASSFGLLSNQPQHF,TGTGCCAGCAGCTTCGGGCTGCTTAGCAATCAGCCCCAGCATTTT
few,TRBV11-2,TRBJ2-1,TRBD2,CASSLDLLAGVYEQFF,TGTGCCAGCAGCTTAGATCTCCTAGCGGGAGTGTATGAGCAGTTCTTC
NA,TRBV3-1,TRBJ2-7,TRBD1,CASSQELQGGHEQYF,TGTGCCAGCAGCCAAGAGTTACAGGGGGGTCACGAGCAGTACTTC
few,TRBV6-4,TRBJ2-7,TRBD2,CASSVGGLDYNEQYF,TGTGCCAGCAGTGTCGGGGGACTAGATTACAATGAGCAGTACTTC
many,TRBV7-3,TRBJ1-1,TRBD1,CASSFDRGAADTEAFF,TGTGCCAGCAGCTTCGACAGGGGAGCGGCTGACACTGAAGCTTTCTTT
many,TRBV20-1,TRBJ2-1,TRBD2,CSAPPPGGTHEQFF,TGCAGTGCTCCCCCCCCGGGAGGAACCCATGAGCAGTTCTTC
NA,TRBV20-1,TRBJ2-7,NA,CSAYSGNNYEQYF,TGCAGTGCTTATAGCGGAAACAACTACGAGCAGTACTTC
NA,TRBV29-1,TRBJ2-1,NA,CSVDEGIFNEQFF,TGCAGCGTTGACGAGGGGATTTTCAATGAGCAGTTCTTC
NA,TRBV11-1,TRBJ1-1,TRBD1,CASSAYRGRTEAFF,TGTGCCAGCAGCGCATACAGGGGGCGGACTGAAGCTTTCTTT
NA,TRBV12-3/TRBV12-4,TRBJ2-3,NA,CASTRLRPQNPQYF,TGTGCCAGCACGAGACTCCGTCCCCAAAATCCGCAGTATTTT
few,TRBV30,TRBJ2-1,TRBD2,CAWRGLVGEQFF,TGTGCCTGGAGAGGACTAGTTGGTGAGCAGTTCTTC
NA,TRBV3-1,TRBJ2-5,NA,CASSEFGSLGGETQYF,TGTGCCAGCAGCGAATTCGGGAGCCTGGGGGGTGAGACCCAGTACTTC
NA,TRBV20-1,TRBJ2-1,TRBD1,CSAPRADRDSQRQFF,TGCAGTGCCCCTCGTGCGGACAGGGATTCTCAGAGGCAGTTCTTC
NA,TRBV12-3/TRBV12-4,TRBJ2-1,TRBD2,CASSLVMGGRNHNEQFF,TGTGCCAGCAGTTTAGTGATGGGAGGGAGGAACCACAATGAGCAGTTCTTC
few,TRBV29-1,TRBJ2-7,TRBD2,CSVEGPGTTEQYF,TGCAGCGTTGAAGGGCCCGGGACTACGGAGCAGTACTTC
NA,TRBV29-1,TRBJ2-7,NA,CSVTGSMLSYEQYF,TGCAGCGTGACCGGTTCGATGCTCTCCTACGAGCAGTACTTC
NA,TRBV5-1,TRBJ2-3,TRBD2,CASSSGLAGNRADTQYF,TGCGCCAGCAGCAGCGGACTAGCGGGAAACCGGGCAGATACGCAGTATTTT
NA,TRBV20-1,TRBJ2-1,TRBD2,CSASPGLAEHNEQFF,TGCAGTGCTAGCCCCGGACTAGCGGAACACAATGAGCAGTTCTTC
NA,TRBV11-2,TRBJ2-3,TRBD2,CASSSSGAGGRDTQYF,TGTGCCAGCAGCTCCTCTGGAGCGGGGGGGCGAGATACGCAGTATTTT
many,TRBV5-1,TRBJ1-2,NA,CASSLDANYGYTF,TGTGCCAGCAGCCTGGACGCTAACTATGGCTACACCTTC
few,TRBV20-1,TRBJ2-7,TRBD2,CSARDIAGAYEQYF,TGCAGTGCTAGAGACATAGCGGGAGCCTACGAGCAGTACTTC
few,TRBV5-1,TRBJ2-2,NA,CASSLDGTGGELFF,TGCGCCAGCAGCTTGGACGGGACGGGCGGGGAGCTGTTTTTT
few,TRBV25-1,TRBJ2-1,TRBD2,CASTLAGVSEQFF,TGTGCCAGCACACTAGCGGGAGTCTCTGAGCAGTTCTTC
many,TRBV12-3/TRBV12-4,TRBJ2-1,TRBD1,CASSLLGQVSSYNEQFF,TGTGCCAGCAGTTTATTGGGACAGGTTAGCTCCTACAATGAGCAGTTCTTC
NA,TRBV4-2,TRBJ2-5,NA,CASSRGRFQETQYF,TGTGCCAGCAGCCGAGGACGGTTTCAAGAGACCCAGTACTTC
NA,TRBV5-1,TRBJ2-3,NA,CASSSADSTDTQYF,TGCGCCAGCAGCTCTGCGGACAGCACAGATACGCAGTATTTT
NA,TRBV7-9,TRBJ2-1,TRBD2,CASSLLGRGSRISYNEQFF,TGTGCCAGCAGCTTATTGGGGAGGGGCTCCCGTATCTCCTACAATGAGCAGTTCTTC
NA,TRBV29-1,TRBJ2-7,NA,CSAIRGGYEQYF,TGCAGCGCCATCAGGGGGGGGTACGAGCAGTACTTC
NA,TRBV7-6,TRBJ1-4,TRBD1,CASSLGDSPGGLFF,TGTGCCAGCAGCTTGGGGGACAGCCCCGGGGGACTGTTTTTT
NA,TRBV20-1,TRBJ2-7,NA,CGARPGAAYEQYF,TGCGGTGCTAGACCCGGGGCGGCCTACGAGCAGTACTTC
NA,TRBV6-6,TRBJ2-1,NA,CASSYHGGSDNEQFF,TGTGCCAGCAGTTACCACGGGGGATCGGACAATGAGCAGTTCTTC